This T cell receptor beta chain stems from a study of T-cell reconstitution after alpha-beta-depleted transplantation in children. Trimming left V 0 bases short and J 2 bases short, with 17 bases between. The CDR3 is 17 residues long. Per germline, CDR1 SGHRS and CDR2 YFSETQ. Unique molecular identifiers were incorporated into the prepared TCRbeta library. Each CDR3 protein is one row after TCRdb ran MiXCR on the PCR reads. Among a few hundred thousand distinct CDR3 sequences listed, over 9% were seen once. The chain employs TRBV5-1 and TRBJ1-1; D not resolved. The source material was PBMCs from the stem cell graft donor, sampled from the stem cell graft. The clonotype originates from a human donor who donated a stem cell graft to a child with acute lymphoblastic leukemia. The CDR3 region has the DNA TGCGCCAGCAGCTTGGAGGTCAGCTCCAACCCAAACACTGAAGCTTTCTTT. Translation gives CASSLEVSSNPNTEAFF.